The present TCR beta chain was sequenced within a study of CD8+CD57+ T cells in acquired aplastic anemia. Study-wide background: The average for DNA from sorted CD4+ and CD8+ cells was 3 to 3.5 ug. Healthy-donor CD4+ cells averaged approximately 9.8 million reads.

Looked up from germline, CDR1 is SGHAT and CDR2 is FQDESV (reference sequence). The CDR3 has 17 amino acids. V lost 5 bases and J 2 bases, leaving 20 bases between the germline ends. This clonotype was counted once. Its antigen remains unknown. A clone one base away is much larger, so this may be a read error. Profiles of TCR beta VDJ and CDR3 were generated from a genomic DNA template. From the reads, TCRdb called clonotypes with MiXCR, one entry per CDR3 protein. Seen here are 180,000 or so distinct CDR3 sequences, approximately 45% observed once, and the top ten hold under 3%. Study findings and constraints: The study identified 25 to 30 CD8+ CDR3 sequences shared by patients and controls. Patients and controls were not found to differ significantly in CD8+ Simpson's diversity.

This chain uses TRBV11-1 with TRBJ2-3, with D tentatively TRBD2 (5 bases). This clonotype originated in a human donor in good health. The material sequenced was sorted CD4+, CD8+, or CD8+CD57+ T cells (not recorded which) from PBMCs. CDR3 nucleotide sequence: TGTGCCAGCAGCCGCTTAAAAGGGAGTACTTCCACAGATACGCAGTATTTT. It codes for CASSRLKGSTSTDTQYF.